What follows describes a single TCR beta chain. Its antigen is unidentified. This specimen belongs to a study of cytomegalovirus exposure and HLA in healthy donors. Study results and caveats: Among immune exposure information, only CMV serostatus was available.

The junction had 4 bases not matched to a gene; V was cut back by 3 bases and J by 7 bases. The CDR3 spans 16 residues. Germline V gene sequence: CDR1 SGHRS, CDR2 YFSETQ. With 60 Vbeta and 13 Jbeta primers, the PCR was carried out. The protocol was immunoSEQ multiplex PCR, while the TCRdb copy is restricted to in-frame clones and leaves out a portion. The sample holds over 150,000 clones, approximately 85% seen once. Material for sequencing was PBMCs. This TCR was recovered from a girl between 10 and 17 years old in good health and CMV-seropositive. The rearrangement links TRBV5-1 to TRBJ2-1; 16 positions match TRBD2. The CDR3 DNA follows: TGCGCCAGCAGCTCGGGACTAGCGGGGGGGAGTAATGAGCAGTTCTTC. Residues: CASSSGLAGGSNEQFF.